This TCR beta chain appears in the sequencing data of a study of T cell responses to AZD1222 COVID-19 vaccine. Study-level findings and limits: As reported, nearly half of all spike-specific TCRs target variant regions that are unmutated.

This clone is a singleton in its sample. No antigen is known for it. The germline V gene encodes CDR1 SGHNT and CDR2 YYREEE (reference sequence). V was pared by 2 bases and J by 4 bases, with 1 base of the junction left unmatched. The CDR3 consists of 13 residues. Produced via immunoSEQ multiplex PCR; TCRdb's table is partial and in-frame only. The sample contains under 150,000 clones, around 93% of which appear only once. The chain has TRBV5-4 and TRBJ1-2; TRBD1 matches at 8 bases. The sequenced sample was peripheral blood, obtained on day 0 of AZD1222 vaccination. This TCR was recovered from an adult in good health. CDR3 region: CASSFDRGYGYTF. DNA for the CDR3: TGTGCCAGCAGCTTCGACAGGGGCTATGGCTACACCTTC. The full variable domain, in which reference TRBV5-4 and TRBJ1-2 provide the parts outside the CDR3, is ETGVTQSPTHLIKTRGQQVTLRCSSQSGHNTVSWYQQALGQGPQFIFQYYREEENGRGNFPPRFSGLQFPNYSSELNVNALELDDSALYLCASSFDRGYGYTFGSGTRLTVV.